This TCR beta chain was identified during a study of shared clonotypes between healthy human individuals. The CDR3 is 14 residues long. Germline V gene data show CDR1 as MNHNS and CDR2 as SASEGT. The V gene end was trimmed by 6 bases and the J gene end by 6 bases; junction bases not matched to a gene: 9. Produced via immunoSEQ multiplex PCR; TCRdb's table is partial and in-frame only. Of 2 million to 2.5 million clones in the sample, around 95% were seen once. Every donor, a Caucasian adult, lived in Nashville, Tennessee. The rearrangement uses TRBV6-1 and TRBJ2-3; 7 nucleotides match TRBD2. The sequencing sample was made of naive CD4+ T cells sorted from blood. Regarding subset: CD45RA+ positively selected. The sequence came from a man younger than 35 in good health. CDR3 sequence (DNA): TGTGCCAGCAGCCCCGGACTAGGCCACGATACGCAGTATTTT. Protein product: CASSPGLGHDTQYF.